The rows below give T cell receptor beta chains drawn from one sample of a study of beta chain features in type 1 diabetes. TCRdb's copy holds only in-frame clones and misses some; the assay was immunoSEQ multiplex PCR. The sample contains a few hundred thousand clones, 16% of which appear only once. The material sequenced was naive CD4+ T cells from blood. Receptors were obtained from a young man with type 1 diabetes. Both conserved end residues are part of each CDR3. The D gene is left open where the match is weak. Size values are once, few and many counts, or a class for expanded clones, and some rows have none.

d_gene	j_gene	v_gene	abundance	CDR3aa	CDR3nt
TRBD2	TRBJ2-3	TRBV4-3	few	CASSQGTSGSYRPDTQYF	TGCGCCAGCAGCCAAGGGACTAGCGGAAGTTATAGGCCAGATACGCAGTATTTT
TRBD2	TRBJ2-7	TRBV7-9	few	CASSPGRSGGIYEQYF	TGTGCCAGCAGCCCCGGGAGGAGCGGGGGGATCTACGAGCAGTACTTC
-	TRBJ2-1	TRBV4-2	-	CASSQDDRNEQFF	TGTGCCAGCAGCCAAGATGACCGCAATGAGCAGTTCTTC
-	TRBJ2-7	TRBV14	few	CASSQEGPQSEQYF	TGTGCCAGCAGCCAAGAGGGGCCGCAGAGCGAGCAGTACTTC
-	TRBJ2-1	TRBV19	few	CASNPSRGNNEQFF	TGTGCCAGTAACCCTAGCCGAGGGAACAATGAGCAGTTCTTC
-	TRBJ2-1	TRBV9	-	CASSPAWASYNEQFF	TGTGCCAGCAGCCCAGCTTGGGCCTCCTACAATGAGCAGTTCTTC
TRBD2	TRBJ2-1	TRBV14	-	CASSHPRGSYDYNEQFF	TGTGCCAGCAGCCATCCTCGCGGGAGTTACGACTACAATGAGCAGTTCTTC
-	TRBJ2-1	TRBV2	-	CASRPYNEQFF	TGTGCCAGCAGGCCCTACAATGAGCAGTTCTTC
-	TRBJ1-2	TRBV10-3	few	CAISEDSRRTF	TGTGCCATCAGTGAGGACTCGAGGCGGACCTTC
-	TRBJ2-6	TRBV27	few	CASTPYGASFSGANVLTF	TGTGCCAGCACCCCTTACGGGGCTAGCTTTTCTGGGGCCAACGTCCTGACTTTC
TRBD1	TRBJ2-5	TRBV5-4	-	CASSPGITGVQETQYF	TGTGCCAGCAGCCCGGGAATTACAGGGGTACAAGAGACCCAGTACTTC
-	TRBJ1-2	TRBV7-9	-	CASSLGGTEYGYTF	TGTGCCAGCAGCTTAGGCGGGACTGAATATGGCTACACCTTC
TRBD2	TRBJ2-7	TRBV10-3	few	CAISESAGRGPYEQYF	TGTGCCATCAGTGAGTCTGCAGGGAGGGGCCCCTACGAGCAGTACTTC
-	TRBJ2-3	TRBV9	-	CASSAELDTQYF	TGTGCCAGCAGCGCCGAGTTAGATACGCAGTATTTT
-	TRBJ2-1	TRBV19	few	CASTLIASSNEQFF	TGTGCCAGTACCCTAATCGCCAGCTCCAATGAGCAGTTCTTC
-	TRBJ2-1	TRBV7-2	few	CASSLGPPGNNEQFF	TGTGCCAGCAGCTTAGGGCCCCCGGGCAACAATGAGCAGTTCTTC
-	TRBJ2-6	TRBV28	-	CASSFRLQTSGANVLTF	TGTGCCAGCAGTTTCCGACTGCAGACCTCTGGGGCCAACGTCCTGACTTTC
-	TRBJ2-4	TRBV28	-	CASSLAPYRENIQYF	TGTGCCAGCAGTTTAGCCCCCTACAGGGAAAACATTCAGTACTTC
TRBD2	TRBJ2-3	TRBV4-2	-	CASSPPSGTRTDTQYF	TGTGCCAGCAGCCCCCCTAGCGGGACGCGCACAGATACGCAGTATTTT
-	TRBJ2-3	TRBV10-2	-	CASSDWAGNTDTQYF	TGCGCCAGCAGTGATTGGGCGGGGAACACAGATACGCAGTATTTT
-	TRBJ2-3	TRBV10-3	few	CAIRASDTQYF	TGTGCCATCCGGGCCTCAGATACGCAGTATTTT
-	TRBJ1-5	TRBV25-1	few	CASSDSGSLQPQHF	TGTGCCAGCAGTGACTCAGGGTCGCTTCAGCCCCAGCATTTT
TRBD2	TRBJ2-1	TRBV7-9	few	CASSPGPSGRNNEQFF	TGTGCCAGCAGCCCCGGGCCGAGCGGGAGAAATAATGAGCAGTTCTTC
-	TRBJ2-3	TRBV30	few	CARRVAASTDTQYF	TGTGCCAGACGGGTAGCGGCTAGCACAGATACGCAGTATTTT
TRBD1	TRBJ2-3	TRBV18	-	CASSTRQGRDTQYF	TGTGCCAGCTCAACTCGACAGGGAAGAGATACGCAGTATTTT
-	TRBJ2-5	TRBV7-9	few	CASSAVVGETQYF	TGTGCCAGCAGCGCCGTTGTGGGAGAGACCCAGTACTTC
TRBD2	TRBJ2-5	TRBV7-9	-	CASSLGGLEETQYF	TGTGCCAGCAGCTTAGGGGGACTAGAGGAGACCCAGTACTTC
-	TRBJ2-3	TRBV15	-	CATSRDREYTDTQYF	TGTGCCACCAGCAGGGACAGAGAGTACACAGATACGCAGTATTTT
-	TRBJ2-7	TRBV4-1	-	CASSQDTRSSYEQYF	TGCGCCAGCAGCCAAGATACCAGGTCTTCCTACGAGCAGTACTTC
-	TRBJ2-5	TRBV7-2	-	CASNLSGQQETQYF	TGTGCCAGCAACCTTAGCGGACAACAAGAGACCCAGTACTTC
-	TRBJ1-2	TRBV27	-	CASSPGGGLDYGYTF	TGTGCCAGCAGCCCTGGGGGAGGGTTGGACTATGGCTACACCTTC
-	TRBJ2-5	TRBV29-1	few	CSVEQETQYF	TGCAGCGTTGAGCAAGAGACCCAGTACTTC
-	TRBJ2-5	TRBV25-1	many	CASSGQETQYF	TGTGCCAGCAGTGGCCAAGAGACCCAGTACTTC
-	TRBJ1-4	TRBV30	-	CAWSFQSATNEKLFF	TGTGCCTGGAGTTTCCAGTCTGCAACTAATGAAAAACTGTTTTTT
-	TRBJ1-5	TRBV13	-	CASSLRGRGNQPQHF	TGTGCCAGCAGCTTAAGGGGCAGGGGCAATCAGCCCCAGCATTTT
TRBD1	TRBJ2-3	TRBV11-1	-	CASNPLTGVSTDTQYF	TGTGCCAGCAACCCATTGACAGGGGTTAGCACAGATACGCAGTATTTT
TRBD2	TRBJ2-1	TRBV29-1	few	CSVVGLPSSYNEQFF	TGCAGCGTTGTGGGACTACCCAGCTCCTACAATGAGCAGTTCTTC
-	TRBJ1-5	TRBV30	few	CAWSRQGNQPQHF	TGTGCCTGGAGTAGACAGGGCAATCAGCCCCAGCATTTT
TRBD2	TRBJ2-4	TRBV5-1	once	CASSLQAGGPKNIQYF	TGCGCCAGCAGCCTGCAAGCGGGAGGGCCCAAAAACATTCAGTACTTC